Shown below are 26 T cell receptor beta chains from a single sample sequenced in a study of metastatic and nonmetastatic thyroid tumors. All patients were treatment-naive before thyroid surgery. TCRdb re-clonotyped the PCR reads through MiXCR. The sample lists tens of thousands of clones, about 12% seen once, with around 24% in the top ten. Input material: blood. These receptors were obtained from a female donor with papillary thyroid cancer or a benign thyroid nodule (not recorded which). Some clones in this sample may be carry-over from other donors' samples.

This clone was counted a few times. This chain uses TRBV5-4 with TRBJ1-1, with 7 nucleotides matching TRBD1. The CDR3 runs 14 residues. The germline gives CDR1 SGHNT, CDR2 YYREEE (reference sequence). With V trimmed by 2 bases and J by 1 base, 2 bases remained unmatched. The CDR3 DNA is TGTGCCAGCAGCTTCAGGGGGTGGAACACTGAAGCTTTCTTT. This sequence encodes CASSFRGWNTEAFF.

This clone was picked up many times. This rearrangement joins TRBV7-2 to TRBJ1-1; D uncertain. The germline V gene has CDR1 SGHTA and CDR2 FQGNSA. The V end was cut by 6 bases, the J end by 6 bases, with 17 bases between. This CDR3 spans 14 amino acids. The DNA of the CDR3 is TGTGCCAGCAGTTTTAGCATGCGGGAGGCTGAAGCTTTCTTT. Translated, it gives CASSFSMREAEAFF.

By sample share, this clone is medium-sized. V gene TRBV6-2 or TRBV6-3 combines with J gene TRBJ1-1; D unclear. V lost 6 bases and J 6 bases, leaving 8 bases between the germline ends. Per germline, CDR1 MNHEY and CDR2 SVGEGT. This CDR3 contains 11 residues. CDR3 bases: TGTGCCAGCAGGAATTACGCTGAAGCTTTCTTT. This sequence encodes CASRNYAEAFF.

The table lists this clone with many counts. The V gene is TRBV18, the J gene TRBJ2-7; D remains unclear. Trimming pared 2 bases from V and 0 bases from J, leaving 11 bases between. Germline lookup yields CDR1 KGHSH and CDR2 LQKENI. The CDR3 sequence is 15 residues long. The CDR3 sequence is CASSPVATISYEQYF. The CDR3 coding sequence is TGTGCCAGCTCACCAGTAGCCACAATCTCCTACGAGCAGTACTTC.

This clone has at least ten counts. The CDR3 here is CASSQDILRGANYGYTF. In DNA, the CDR3 is TGCGCCAGCAGCCAAGATATTCTCCGGGGAGCTAACTATGGCTACACCTTC. The rearrangement joins TRBV4-3 to TRBJ1-2; D is uncertain. Germline values: CDR1 LGHNA, CDR2 YSLEER. The CDR3 is made up of 17 amino acids. The V and J ends lost 0 bases and 0 bases respectively, with 14 bases between them.

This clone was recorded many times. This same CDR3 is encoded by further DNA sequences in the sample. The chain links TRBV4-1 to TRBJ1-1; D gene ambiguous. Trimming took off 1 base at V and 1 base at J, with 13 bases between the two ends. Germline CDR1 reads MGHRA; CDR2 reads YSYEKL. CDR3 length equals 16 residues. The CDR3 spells CASSQVGRTRNTEAFF. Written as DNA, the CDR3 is TGCGCCAGCAGCCAAGTAGGGCGCACCAGGAACACTGAAGCTTTCTTT.

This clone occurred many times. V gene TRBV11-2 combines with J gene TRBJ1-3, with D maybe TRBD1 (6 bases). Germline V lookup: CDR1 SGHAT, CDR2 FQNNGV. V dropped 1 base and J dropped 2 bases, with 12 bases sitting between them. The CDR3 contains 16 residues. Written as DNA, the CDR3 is TGTGCCAGCAGCTTAGGTTGGGGGGCGGCTGGAAACACCATATATTTT. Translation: CASSLGWGAAGNTIYF.

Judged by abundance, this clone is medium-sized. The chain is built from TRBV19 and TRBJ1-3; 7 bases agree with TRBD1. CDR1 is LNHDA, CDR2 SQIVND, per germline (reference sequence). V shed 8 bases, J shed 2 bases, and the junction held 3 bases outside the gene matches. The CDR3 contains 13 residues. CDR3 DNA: TGTGCCAGTGAAGACAGGGCTGGAAACACCATATATTTT. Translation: CASEDRAGNTIYF.

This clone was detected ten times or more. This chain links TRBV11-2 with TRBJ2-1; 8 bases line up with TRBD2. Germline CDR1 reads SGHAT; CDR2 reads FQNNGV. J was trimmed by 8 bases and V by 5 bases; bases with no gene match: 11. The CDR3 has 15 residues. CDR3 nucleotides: TGTGCCAGCAGCCTCGGGGCGGGGGGCGGCCATGAGCAGTTCTTC. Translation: CASSLGAGGGHEQFF.

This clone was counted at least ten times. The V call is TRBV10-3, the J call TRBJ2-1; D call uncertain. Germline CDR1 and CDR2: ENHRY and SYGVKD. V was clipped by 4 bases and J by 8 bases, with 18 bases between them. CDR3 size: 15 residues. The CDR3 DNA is TGTGCCATCAGTGGTACCGAGCTCACGGGTCATGAGCAGTTCTTC. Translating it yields CAISGTELTGHEQFF.

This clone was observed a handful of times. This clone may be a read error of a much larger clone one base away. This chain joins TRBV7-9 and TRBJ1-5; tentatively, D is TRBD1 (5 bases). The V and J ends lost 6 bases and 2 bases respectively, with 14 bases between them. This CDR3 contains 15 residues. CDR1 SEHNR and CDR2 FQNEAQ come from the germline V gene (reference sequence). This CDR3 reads CASSQSTGGNQPQHF. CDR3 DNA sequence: TGTGCCAGCAGTCAATCAACAGGAGGCAATCAGCCCCAGCATTTT.

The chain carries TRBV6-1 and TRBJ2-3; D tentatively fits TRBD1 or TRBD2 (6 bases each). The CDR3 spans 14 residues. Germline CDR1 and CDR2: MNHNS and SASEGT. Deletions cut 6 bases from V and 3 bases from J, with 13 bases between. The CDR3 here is CASREGGSTDTQYF. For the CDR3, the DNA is TGTGCCAGCAGGGAGGGGGGCTCGACAGATACGCAGTATTTT.

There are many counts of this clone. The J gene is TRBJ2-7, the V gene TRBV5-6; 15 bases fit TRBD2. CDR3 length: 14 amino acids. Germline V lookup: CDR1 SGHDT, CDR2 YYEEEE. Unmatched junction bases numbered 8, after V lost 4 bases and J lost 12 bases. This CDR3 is CASSAGTSGRFSYF. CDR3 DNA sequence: TGTGCCAGCAGCGCCGGGACTAGCGGGAGGTTCTCGTACTTC.

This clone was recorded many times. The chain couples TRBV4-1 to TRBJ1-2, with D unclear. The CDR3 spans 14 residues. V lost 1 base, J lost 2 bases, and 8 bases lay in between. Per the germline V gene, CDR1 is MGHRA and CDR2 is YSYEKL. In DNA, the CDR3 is TGCGCCAGCAGCCAAGGTGCGGTCAACTATGGCTACACCTTC. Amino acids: CASSQGAVNYGYTF.

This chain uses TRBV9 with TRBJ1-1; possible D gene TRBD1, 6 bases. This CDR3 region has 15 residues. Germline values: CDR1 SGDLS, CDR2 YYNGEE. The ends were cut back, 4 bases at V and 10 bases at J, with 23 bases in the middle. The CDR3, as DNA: TGTGCCAGCAGCTCATGGACAGCGGCGAACCATCCAGCTTTCTTT. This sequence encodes CASSSWTAANHPAFF.

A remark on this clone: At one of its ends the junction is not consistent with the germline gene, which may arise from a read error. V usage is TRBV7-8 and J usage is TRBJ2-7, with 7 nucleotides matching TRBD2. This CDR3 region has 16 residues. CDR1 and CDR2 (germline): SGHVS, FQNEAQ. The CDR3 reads CASILSLLSGSDEQYF. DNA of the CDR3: TGTGCCAGCATCTTATCCCTTCTTAGCGGGTCCGACGAGCAGTATTTC.

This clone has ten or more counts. The chain's CDR3 is CASTPGIHEAFF. The DNA of the CDR3 is TGTGCCAGCACCCCGGGGATACATGAAGCTTTCTTT. The V call is TRBV11-1, the J call TRBJ1-1; the D is unclear. Germline-derived CDR1 and CDR2 are SGHAT and FQDESV (reference sequence). The CDR3 is made up of 12 amino acids. Deletions cut 7 bases from V and 7 bases from J, with 13 bases between.

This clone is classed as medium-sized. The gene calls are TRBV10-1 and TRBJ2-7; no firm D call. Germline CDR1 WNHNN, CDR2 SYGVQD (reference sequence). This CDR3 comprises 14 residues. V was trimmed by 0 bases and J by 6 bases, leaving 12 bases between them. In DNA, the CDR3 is TGCGCCAGCAGTGAGTCAATAAATGGGGTCGAGCAGTACTTC. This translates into CASSESINGVEQYF.

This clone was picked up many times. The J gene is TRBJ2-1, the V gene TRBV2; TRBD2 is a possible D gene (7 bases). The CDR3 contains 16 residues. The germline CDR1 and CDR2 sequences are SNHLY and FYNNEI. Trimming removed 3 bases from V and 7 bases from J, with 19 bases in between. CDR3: CASSEAGGGGRNEQFF. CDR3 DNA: TGTGCCAGCAGTGAGGCAGGAGGGGGGGGTCGGAATGAGCAGTTCTTC.

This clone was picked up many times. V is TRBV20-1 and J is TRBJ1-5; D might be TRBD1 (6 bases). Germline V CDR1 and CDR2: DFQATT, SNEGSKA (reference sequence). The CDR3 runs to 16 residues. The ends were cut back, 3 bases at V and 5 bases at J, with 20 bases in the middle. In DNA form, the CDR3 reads TGCAGTGCTAGGGTGGGCGGGGGCATAAGGGATCAGCCCCAGCATTTT. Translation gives CSARVGGGIRDQPQHF.

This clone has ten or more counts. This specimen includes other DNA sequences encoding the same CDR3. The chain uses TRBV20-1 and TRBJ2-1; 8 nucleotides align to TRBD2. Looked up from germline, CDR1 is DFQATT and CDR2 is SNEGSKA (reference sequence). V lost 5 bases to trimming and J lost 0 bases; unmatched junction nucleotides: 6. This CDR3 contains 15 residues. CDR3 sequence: CSAYNLAGSYNEQFF. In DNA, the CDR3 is TGCAGTGCTTATAATCTAGCGGGCTCCTACAATGAGCAGTTCTTC.

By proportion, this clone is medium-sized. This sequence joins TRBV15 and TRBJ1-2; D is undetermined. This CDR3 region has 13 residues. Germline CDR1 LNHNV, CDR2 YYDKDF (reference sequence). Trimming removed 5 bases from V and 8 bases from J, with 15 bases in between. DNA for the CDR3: TGTGCCACCAGCCAAGAATTCCACGGGGGCTACACCTTC. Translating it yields CATSQEFHGGYTF.

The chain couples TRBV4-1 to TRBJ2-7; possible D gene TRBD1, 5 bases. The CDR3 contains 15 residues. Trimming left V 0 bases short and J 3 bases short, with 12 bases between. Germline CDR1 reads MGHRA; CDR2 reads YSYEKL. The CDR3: CASSQDREPLYEQYF. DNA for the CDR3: TGCGCCAGCAGCCAAGACAGGGAACCCCTCTACGAGCAGTACTTC.

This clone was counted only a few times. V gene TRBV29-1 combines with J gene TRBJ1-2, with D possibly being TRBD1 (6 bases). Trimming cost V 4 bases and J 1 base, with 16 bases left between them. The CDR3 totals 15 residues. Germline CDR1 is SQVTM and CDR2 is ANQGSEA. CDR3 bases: TGCAGCGTTGGAGCCGGGGGCGGAGATAACTATGGCTACACCTTC. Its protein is CSVGAGGGDNYGYTF. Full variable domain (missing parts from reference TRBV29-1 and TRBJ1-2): SAVISQKPSRDICQRGTSLTIQCQVDSQVTMMFWYRQQPGQSLTLIATANQGSEATYESGFVIDKFPISRPNLTFSTLTVSNMSPEDSSIYLCSVGAGGGDNYGYTFGSGTRLTVV.

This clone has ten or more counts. The chain's CDR3 is CASSLGTSVYNEQFF. CDR3 sequence (DNA): TGTGCCAGCAGCCTTGGGACTAGCGTTTACAATGAGCAGTTCTTC. This chain uses TRBV9 with TRBJ2-1; 10 bases agree with TRBD2. CDR3 length: 15 amino acids. The germline gives CDR1 SGDLS, CDR2 YYNGEE. Trimming took 4 bases from V and 4 from J; bases not matched to a gene: 5.

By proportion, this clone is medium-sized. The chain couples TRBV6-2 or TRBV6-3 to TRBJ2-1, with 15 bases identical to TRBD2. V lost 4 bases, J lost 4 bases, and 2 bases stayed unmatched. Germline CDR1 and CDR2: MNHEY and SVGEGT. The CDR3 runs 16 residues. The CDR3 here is CASSSGLAGGYNEQFF. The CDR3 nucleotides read TGTGCCAGCAGTTCGGGACTAGCGGGGGGATACAATGAGCAGTTCTTC.